Reported below is one T cell receptor (beta chain). What it binds is unknown. The data derive from a study of identical twins. Study-level results: Invariant cells of the MAIT and iNKT types might have partly distorted the zero-insertion analyses.

Trimming pared 4 bases from V and 5 bases from J, leaving 12 bases between. This CDR3 is built from 14 residues. CDR1 KGHDR and CDR2 SFDVKD come from the germline V gene. TCRdb reanalysed the 5' RACE reads using MiXCR and keeps one entry per CDR3 protein. The sample yields under 900,000 distinct CDR3 sequences, approximately 13% seen once. The same specimen was also included in a second study, on yellow fever vaccine responses in identical twins.

V and J are TRBV24-1 and TRBJ2-3; unclear D gene. Specimen: PBMCs. This TCR derives from a woman aged 18 to 35 in good health. CDR3 DNA sequence: TGTGCCACCAGTGACCGACGCAGGAGAGATACGCAGTATTTT. This gives the protein CATSDRRRRDTQYF.